The source of this T cell receptor (beta chain) is a study of regulatory T cells in long-lasting Graves disease (dated by TCRdb to about 2021). For the study in its entirety: Antithyroid drugs had been taken for less than 3 months by newly diagnosed Graves' disease patients. Peripheral blood TCR sequencing and RNA sequencing compared persistent Graves' disease patients with newly diagnosed Graves' disease patients. The study took place in China and was registered as a clinical trial. A total of roughly 35 samples underwent TCR sequencing: around 13 from persistent and approximately 20 from newly diagnosed Graves' disease patients. What the study reported, not specific to this receptor: Because the primary lesion, thyroid tissue, could not be accessed, the study looked at peripheral blood alone. Preferential use of TRBV28, TRBJ1-2 and TRBJ2-5 was observed in persistent disease, whereas TRBV20-1 and TRBJ2-1 were favored in newly diagnosed disease. Sequencing and analysis were restricted to the TCR beta chain. The authors noted that the small sample size was a limitation that may lower accuracy. More public clonotypes were shared among persistent patients (2,741) than among newly diagnosed patients (966). Compared with newly diagnosed patients, patients with persistent Graves' disease had lower TCR Shannon entropy and fewer highly expanded clones, which suggests clonal expansion.

Libraries were made using multiplex PCR. Reads for this sample came from an Illumina HiSeq 4000. TCR beta libraries were built with iRepertoire HTBI primers and Arm-PCR amplification of CDR3 regions. Before sequencing, the PCR products underwent gel purification. As for how the authors treated the data: Gene usage analysis of CDR3 amino acid clonotypes relied on the 60 or so TRBV and about 15 TRBJ segments identified across samples. COPE and FqMerger were used to merge the filtered high-quality paired reads into contigs. BLAST was used to align contigs to the IMGT TRBV, TRBD and TRBJ reference genes, and CDR3 was defined following IMGT. Any clonotype with a frequency above 0.1% was classified as a highly expanded clone. Repertoire diversity was measured by Shannon entropy, and V-J evenness by the Gini coefficient. Clonotypes shared by more than one individual were considered public. The public reads were run again by TCRdb, first through fastp at Q25 and then through MiXCR, and only productive beta chains were kept. Identical CDR3 protein sequences are pooled into one entry, listed with their most common genes and DNA. For this entry, the V and J calls and clone size follow TCRdb and not the study's own pipeline. For this sample there are hundreds of thousands of distinct CDR3 sequences; roughly 16% appear just once. The top ten clonotypes cover 15% to 20% of the sample.

This clonotype was counted ten times or more. Its antigen has not been determined. Within one base of it there is no much larger clone, and no base qualities were kept. Read against the paper, the sample's time point label means: newly diagnosed GD, antithyroid drugs for less than 3 months. For both TCR sequencing and RNA sequencing, RNA was extracted from PBMCs in TRIzol. The diagnosis of Graves' disease was made according to American Thyroid Association guidelines. Patients for the study were recruited at an endocrinology department in Xi'an, China. From each patient, approximately 9 milliliters of peripheral blood was collected into an EDTA anticoagulant tube. Ficoll Paque Plus density gradient separation was used to isolate PBMCs, and no additional T cell sorting was done. An Agilent 2100 Bioanalyzer and agarose gel were used to assess RNA quality, and a NanoDrop 2000 was used to measure RNA concentration.

The CDR3 contains 14 residues, cysteine and phenylalanine counted. Of all the DNA, just the CDR3 is kept, 42 bases in frame from base 1. The germline V gene sets CDR1 to MDHEN and CDR2 to SYDVKM. V is clipped by 11 bases and J by 2 bases, and the sequence between their germline boundaries is 17 bases long. This same sample was also part of a study on T cells in Graves' hyperthyroidism and ophthalmopathy. As described in the second report: A patient counted as having stable Graves' hyperthyroidism if no progression to ophthalmopathy occurred over 18 months of follow-up. Hyperthyroidism patients were newly diagnosed, with disease duration under 2 months, and aged 18 to 65 years. Patients with uncontrolled infections, other autoimmune diseases, pregnancy or lactation were excluded. Diagnoses were based on clinical symptoms, serum thyroxine and TRAb, thyroid ultrasound and orbital computed tomography. A first-round RT-PCR of the TCR CDR3 used the HTBI primer set with the Qiagen OneStep RT-PCR kit. Blood samples also contained most of the expanded thyroid clonotypes (frequency above 0.001), which suggests that blood repertoires may reflect thyroid immune responses. A model built on a 13 V-J signature distinguished ophthalmopathy from stable hyperthyroidism, reaching around 90% sensitivity and about 81% specificity in cross-validation and 80%/75% in testing. In validation, the model predicted progression to ophthalmopathy with about 71% sensitivity and approximately 74% specificity, a median of approximately 6.7 months before onset. To identify TCR V-J signatures that set the groups apart, the researchers used a discovery cohort of more than 95 patients, made up of 40 to 45 with Graves' ophthalmopathy and some 56 with stable Graves' hyperthyroidism. Whether ophthalmopathy could be predicted prospectively was tested in an independent validation cohort made up of about 18 hyperthyroidism patients plus 17 patients who later progressed to ophthalmopathy. The 100 discovery patients were divided at random into training and test sets in a 7:3 ratio. In six Graves' hyperthyroidism patients, the study also compared T-cell repertoires from thyroid tissue with T-cell repertoires from blood. After sampling, hyperthyroidism patients received methimazole starting at 30 mg daily, and ophthalmopathy patients received high-dose intravenous methylprednisolone. The libraries were constructed in a second round of multiplex PCR and then size-selected and purified. Sequencing of the libraries was done on an Illumina HiSeq2000 using paired-end 100 bp reads. Raw data were processed with SOAPnuke, discarding reads with adapters, uncalled bases, mean Phred below 15, or no exact constant-primer or identifier match. COPE v1.2.5 was used to merge the high-quality paired reads, and each unique nucleotide sequence was defined as a clonotype. MiTCR v1.1 was used to align the clonotypes against IMGT TRBV, TRBD and TRBJ reference segments. Only V-J combinations with frequency above 0.0001, covering about 99% of repertoires, were analysed. A TCS score was defined as the ratio of F50 (clonal expansion) to E x V (chaos), with BLOSUM62-based TCRdist applied between CDR3 peptides within each V-J. Welch's t-statistics and random forest reduced 500 to 650 V-J features to under 15, which were used in a naive Bayes classifier (R e1071). No statistical method was used to set the sample size in advance, and investigators knew the group allocation. The paper describes TCR Vbeta CDR3 sequencing of 135 peripheral blood samples, made up of approximately 40 ophthalmopathy patients, 70 to 75 hyperthyroidism patients and some 17 progressor patients.

This receptor was identified in a woman in her 30s with Graves disease. Donor details come from another sample of the same person, matched by shared clones. Here the sequenced sample was peripheral blood mononuclear cells (PBMCs), taken at new diagnosis, from a patient treated with antithyroid drugs. The rearrangement joined TRBV28 to TRBJ2-3, and TRBD2 may be the D gene, going by 5 matching bases. The sequenced DNA is TGTGCCGGACGTAAGCGAGCGGTCACAGATACGCAGTATTTT. The resulting protein is CAGRKRAVTDTQYF.